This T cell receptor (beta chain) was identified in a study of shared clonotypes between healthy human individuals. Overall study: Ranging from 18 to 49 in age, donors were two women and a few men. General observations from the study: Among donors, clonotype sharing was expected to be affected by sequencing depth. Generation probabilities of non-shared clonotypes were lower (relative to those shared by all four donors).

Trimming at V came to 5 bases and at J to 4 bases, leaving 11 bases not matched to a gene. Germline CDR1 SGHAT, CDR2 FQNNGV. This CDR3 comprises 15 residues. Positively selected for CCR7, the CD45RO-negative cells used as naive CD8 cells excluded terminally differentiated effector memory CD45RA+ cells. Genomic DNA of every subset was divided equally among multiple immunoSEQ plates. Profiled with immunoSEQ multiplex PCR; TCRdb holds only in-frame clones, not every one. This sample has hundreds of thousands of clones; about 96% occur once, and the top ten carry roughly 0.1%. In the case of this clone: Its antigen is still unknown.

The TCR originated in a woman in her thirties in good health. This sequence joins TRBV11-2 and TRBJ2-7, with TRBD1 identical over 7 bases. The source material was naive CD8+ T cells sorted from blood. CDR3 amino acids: CASSRDLDRVYEQYF. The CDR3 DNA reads TGTGCCAGCAGCCGGGACCTTGACAGGGTATACGAGCAGTACTTC.